These 32 T cell receptor beta chains were sequenced from one sample in a study of graft-versus-host responses after intestinal transplantation (TCRdb year 2021). The sample's time point, from its label and the paper: cells obtained before transplantation from donor or recipient. The library was made by the immunoSEQ multiplex PCR assay. TCRdb limited this immuneACCESS table to in-frame rearrangements with V and J called. A share of clones is missing; checked studies link under half to unresolved V genes, and the rest is unexplained. The sample table records 80,000 to 95,000 clones; about 88% of these occur just once. The top ten hold about 0.27% of the sample. Their target antigens are unknown. The sequencing used unstimulated CD4+ T cells sorted from spleen or lymph node cells, collected before transplant. The receptor source for this set is a human donor who was the organ donor for an intestinal transplant.

V gene TRBV5-1 combines with J gene TRBJ2-7, with TRBD1 matching 8 bases. The germline gives CDR1 SGHRS, CDR2 YFSETQ. There are 14 residues in the CDR3. The trim removed 2 bases at V and 6 bases at J, leaving 7 bases unmatched. The CDR3 sequence: CASSFRGQGAEQYF. CDR3 sequence (DNA): TGCGCCAGCAGCTTTAGAGGTCAGGGGGCCGAGCAGTACTTC.

The chain is built from TRBV2 and TRBJ2-1, with a tentative D call TRBD1 (6 bases). Trimming cost V 1 base and J 8 bases, with 15 bases left between them. CDR1 and CDR2 from the germline V gene are SNHLY and FYNNEI. The CDR3 contains 15 residues. CDR3 sequence (DNA): TGTGCCAGCAGTGAAGGGAGACAGGTCGGGGATGAGCAGTTCTTC. This codes for CASSEGRQVGDEQFF.

CDR3 sequence: CATSPTGANREKLFF. In DNA form, the CDR3 reads TGTGCCACCAGCCCGACAGGGGCGAATCGTGAAAAACTGTTTTTT. The gene calls are TRBV15 and TRBJ1-4; TRBD1 aligns across 8 bases. Looked up from germline, CDR1 is LNHNV and CDR2 is YYDKDF (reference sequence). The CDR3 has 15 amino acids. The V and J ends lost 5 bases and 7 bases, in that order; junction bases with no gene match: 9.

The CDR3 nucleotides are TGTGCCAGCTCACCAGGTCTAGCGGGAGTAATGGGGCGACGGCAGTACTTC. As protein: CASSPGLAGVMGRRQYF. The chain employs TRBV18 and TRBJ2-7; 10 nucleotides match TRBD2. With 2 bases clipped from V and 9 bases from J, the junction kept 16 bases outside the gene matches. Germline CDR1 reads KGHSH; CDR2 reads LQKENI. This CDR3 contains 17 residues.

This chain joins TRBV5-1 and TRBJ2-1, with a tentative D call TRBD1 (6 bases). Germline CDR1 and CDR2: SGHRS and YFSETQ. V was pared by 0 bases and J by 6 bases, with 13 bases between. This CDR3 spans 15 amino acids. The CDR3 DNA follows: TGCGCCAGCAGCTTGGTAGGGGCAGGGGCCAATGAGCAGTTCTTC. This gives the protein CASSLVGAGANEQFF.

This clone was observed a single time. The chain recombines TRBV28 with TRBJ1-2, with unresolved D. This CDR3 comprises 11 residues. Trimming stripped 7 bases from V and 7 bases from J, with 10 bases between. CDR1 is MDHEN and CDR2 is SYDVKM in the germline V gene. Here the CDR3 reads CASNTAFGYTF. Here the CDR3 DNA reads TGTGCCAGCAACACAGCTTTTGGCTACACCTTC.

The gene calls are TRBV5-1 and TRBJ2-1; 7 nucleotides agree with TRBD2. The CDR3 covers 16 residues. The J segment lost 5 bases and the V segment lost 2 bases, leaving 10 bases of the junction unmatched. Germline CDR1 SGHRS, CDR2 YFSETQ. The CDR3 coding sequence is TGCGCCAGCAGCTTACTATACGCTGGGGGGGACAATGAGCAGTTCTTC. Protein sequence: CASSLLYAGGDNEQFF.

This clone was picked up a small number of times. V is TRBV6-1 and J is TRBJ2-7; 7 nucleotides align to TRBD1. V dropped 5 bases and J dropped 0; count of bases not matched to a gene: 1. The CDR3 extends over 13 amino acids. Germline CDR1 and CDR2: MNHNS and SASEGT. This CDR3 is CASSRQGSYEQYF. The CDR3, as DNA: TGTGCCAGCAGTAGACAGGGCTCCTACGAGCAGTACTTC.

The CDR3 loop reads CASSFWTGTDTQYF. CDR3 nucleotide sequence: TGCGCCAGCAGTTTCTGGACAGGCACAGATACGCAGTATTTT. The rearrangement uses TRBV5-1 and TRBJ2-3, with a tentative D call TRBD1 (6 bases). CDR3 length: 14 amino acids. V was pared by 5 bases and J by 1 base, with 11 bases between. Germline V gene data show CDR1 as SGHRS and CDR2 as YFSETQ.

V is TRBV2 and J is TRBJ1-1; the D gene is possibly TRBD1 (5 bases). The germline CDR1 and CDR2 sequences are SNHLY and FYNNEI. Trimming cost V 2 bases and J 0 bases, with 16 bases left between them. This CDR3 spans 17 amino acids. In nucleotides, the CDR3 is TGTGCCAGCAGTGAAAGGTGGGGGGGAGATATGAACACTGAAGCTTTCTTT. Its translation is CASSERWGGDMNTEAFF.

This chain uses TRBV7-8 with TRBJ1-4; no firm D call. The CDR3 covers 16 residues. Germline V gene lookup returns CDR1 SGHVS and CDR2 FQNEAQ. Trimming shortened V by 2 bases and J by 7 bases, and 17 bases separated the two germline ends. In DNA, the CDR3 is TGTGCCAGCAGCTTACGGAGGATCCCACGTACTGAAAAACTGTTTTTT. This encodes CASSLRRIPRTEKLFF.

The chain joins TRBV2 to TRBJ1-1, with TRBD1 matching 9 bases. V was clipped by 7 bases and J by 5 bases; unmatched bases: 5. Looked up from germline, CDR1 is SNHLY and CDR2 is FYNNEI. The CDR3 is 13 amino acids. CDR3: CASTTGQGTEAFF. The CDR3, as DNA: TGTGCCAGCACGACCGGACAGGGGACTGAAGCTTTCTTT.

The chain combines TRBV7-9 with TRBJ1-2; the D gene is possibly TRBD1 (5 bases). The V end lost 7 bases, the J end lost 1 base, and 10 bases lay between the germline ends. Looked up from germline, CDR1 is SEHNR and CDR2 is FQNEAQ (reference sequence). The CDR3 has 13 residues. The CDR3 spells CASTRGDNYGYTF. The CDR3 DNA follows: TGTGCCAGCACAAGGGGCGATAACTATGGCTACACCTTC.

The chain uses TRBV27 and TRBJ2-3; 14 bases agree with TRBD2. Per germline, CDR1 MNHEY and CDR2 SMNVEV (reference sequence). V gave up 4 bases and J gave up 6 bases; unmatched junction bases: 9. The CDR3 is 17 amino acids. CDR3 DNA: TGTGCCAGCAGTTCCCCCATGACTAGCGGGGGGGCTGATACGCAGTATTTT. As protein: CASSSPMTSGGADTQYF.

The V gene is TRBV7-2, the J gene TRBJ2-3; D possibly corresponds to TRBD1 (6 bases). Trimming took off 1 base at V and 5 bases at J, with 10 bases between the two ends. Germline assignment: CDR1 SGHTA and CDR2 FQGNSA. This CDR3 has 14 residues. The CDR3 protein is CASSLGAGVDTQYF. DNA for the CDR3: TGTGCCAGCAGCTTAGGGGCAGGGGTAGATACGCAGTATTTT.

The chain links TRBV9 to TRBJ1-4; no clear D. This CDR3 has 15 amino acids. Trimming removed 4 bases at V and 4 bases at J, with 14 bases between. Germline V lookup: CDR1 SGDLS, CDR2 YYNGEE. Here the CDR3 reads CASSPTTLSNEKLFF. The CDR3 coding sequence is TGTGCCAGCAGCCCCACTACACTAAGTAATGAAAAACTGTTTTTT.

The chain carries TRBV7-3 and TRBJ1-1; D is ambiguous. This CDR3 is 13 amino acids long. Looked up from germline, CDR1 is SGHTA and CDR2 is FQGTGA. V lost 2 bases, J lost 6 bases, and 10 bases lay in between. The CDR3 sequence: CASSLRPEAEAFF. The CDR3 bases are TGTGCCAGCAGCTTACGGCCCGAGGCTGAAGCTTTCTTT.

This chain links TRBV7-6 with TRBJ2-7; TRBD1 agrees at 8 bases. The V segment lost 1 base and the J segment 2 bases; nucleotides outside the gene matches: 7. Germline loops: CDR1 SGHVS, CDR2 FNYEAQ. The CDR3 extends over 16 amino acids. The CDR3 is CASSLGTGQDPYEQYF. The CDR3 bases are TGTGCCAGCAGCTTAGGAACGGGACAGGACCCCTACGAGCAGTACTTC.

V and J are TRBV19 and TRBJ2-3; D remains unclear. The germline V and J ends were trimmed by 1 base and 6 bases, with 11 bases remaining between them. This CDR3 has 14 residues. Germline V gene data show CDR1 as LNHDA and CDR2 as SQIVND (reference sequence). In DNA form, the CDR3 reads TGTGCCAGTAGTATAGGGGCAGGCGCCGATACGCAGTATTTT. Protein product: CASSIGAGADTQYF.

J is TRBJ2-5 and V is TRBV19; maybe TRBD1 (6 bases). Germline values: CDR1 LNHDA, CDR2 SQIVND (reference sequence). V was shortened by 2 bases and J by 2 bases, with 12 bases between the two germline ends. The CDR3 length is 15 residues. CDR3 sequence (DNA): TGTGCCAGTAGTATATCACCTAGGGGGCAAGAGACCCAGTACTTC. Translation gives CASSISPRGQETQYF. The full variable domain, its missing parts supplied by reference TRBV19 and TRBJ2-5, is DGGITQSPKYLFRKEGQNVTLSCEQNLNHDAMYWYRQDPGQGLRLIYYSQIVNDFQKGDIAEGYSVSREKKESFPLTVTSAQKNPTAFYLCASSISPRGQETQYFGPGTRLLVL.

This clone was observed a few times. The junction shows a germline mismatch at one end, possibly a read error. The rearrangement links TRBV19 to TRBJ2-7; 10 nucleotides agree with TRBD1. The CDR3 contains 15 residues. Germline CDR1 and CDR2: LNHDA and SQIVND (reference sequence). Written as DNA, the CDR3 is TGTGCCAGTAGAATAGGGACAGGGGTTCTCTACGAGCAGTACTTC. Its translation: CASRIGTGVLYEQYF.

This rearrangement joins TRBV7-9 to TRBJ1-1; 8 nucleotides align to TRBD1. The CDR3 is 16 amino acids. The germline V gene has CDR1 SEHNR and CDR2 FQNEAQ (reference sequence). J gave up 3 bases and V 3 bases, and 9 bases lay outside the gene matches. DNA for the CDR3: TGTGCCAGCAGCTTGACCATGGGACAGGCGGACACTGAAGCTTTCTTT. Amino acids: CASSLTMGQADTEAFF. Complete variable domain (other parts from reference TRBV7-9 and TRBJ1-1): DTGVSQNPRHKITKRGQNVTFRCDPISEHNRLYWYRQTLGQGPEFLTYFQNEAQLEKSRLLSDRFSAERPKGSFSTLEIQRTEQGDSAMYLCASSLTMGQADTEAFFGQGTRLTVV.

To note about this clone: Other DNA sequences in the same sample also yield this CDR3. The gene calls are TRBV18 and TRBJ2-3; 9 positions match TRBD2. J was trimmed by 3 bases and V by 0 bases; bases with no gene match: 1. The CDR3 is 15 amino acids. Germline V lookup: CDR1 KGHSH, CDR2 LQKENI. The DNA of the CDR3 is TGTGCCAGCTCACCACCCAGCGGGGGGACAGATACGCAGTATTTT. Residues: CASSPPSGGTDTQYF.

The genes are TRBV15 and TRBJ2-1; weak D call: TRBD2 (5 bases). V was shortened by 0 bases and J by 5 bases, with 8 bases between the two germline ends. The CDR3 has 14 amino acids. CDR1 is LNHNV and CDR2 is YYDKDF in the germline V gene (reference sequence). The CDR3 coding sequence is TGTGCCACCAGCAGAGATCCGGGGAACAATGAGCAGTTCTTC. It translates to CATSRDPGNNEQFF.

The sample holds one count of this clone. The chain has TRBV4-2 and TRBJ2-5; 8 bases are shared with TRBD2. J gave up 1 base and V 3 bases, and 7 bases lay outside the gene matches. The CDR3 loop spans 16 amino acids. The germline CDR1 and CDR2 sequences are LGHNA and YNFKEQ. The CDR3 DNA reads TGTGCCAGCAGCCAGGGACTAGTAATCCCCCAAGAGACCCAGTACTTC. Its translation is CASSQGLVIPQETQYF.

V gene TRBV15 combines with J gene TRBJ2-1; 7 nucleotides align to TRBD2. This CDR3 region has 15 residues. Germline CDR1 LNHNV, CDR2 YYDKDF (reference sequence). Trimming at V came to 9 bases and at J to 2 bases, leaving 10 bases not matched to a gene. In DNA form, the CDR3 reads TGTGCCACGTCGTGGGGGAGCGGGGCCTACAATGAGCAGTTCTTC. This codes for CATSWGSGAYNEQFF.

The genes are TRBV28 and TRBJ2-7, with D maybe TRBD1 (6 bases). The V end was cut by 6 bases, the J end by 3 bases, with 24 bases between. This CDR3 comprises 17 residues. Germline V gene sequence: CDR1 MDHEN, CDR2 SYDVKM. CDR3 in amino acids: CASSDSLDRKFRYEQYF. The CDR3 coding sequence is TGTGCCAGCAGCGACTCCCTCGACAGGAAATTCCGCTACGAGCAGTACTTC.

This clone was seen only once. This sequence joins TRBV28 and TRBJ1-5, with TRBD1 as a possible D gene (6 bases). Between the trimmed V and J ends, which lost 6 bases and 4 bases, there was a span of 13 bases. Germline assignment: CDR1 MDHEN and CDR2 SYDVKM. This CDR3 contains 14 residues. The CDR3 spells CASSPGTPNQPQHF. CDR3 coding DNA: TGTGCCAGCAGCCCCGGGACACCAAATCAGCCCCAGCATTTT.

The count of this clone is one. The chain is built from TRBV15 and TRBJ2-1; D is perhaps TRBD1 (5 bases). This CDR3 spans 14 amino acids. Germline loops: CDR1 LNHNV, CDR2 YYDKDF (reference sequence). The V and J ends lost 1 base and 6 bases respectively, with 10 bases between them. In nucleotides, the CDR3 is TGTGCCACCAGCAGAGTAGGGGCGGCCAATGAGCAGTTCTTC. It codes for CATSRVGAANEQFF.

The chain combines TRBV29-1 with TRBJ2-3; 9 positions match TRBD1. V lost 6 bases to trimming and J lost 1 base; unmatched junction nucleotides: 5. Per the germline V gene, CDR1 is SQVTM and CDR2 is ANQGSEA. The CDR3 spans 14 residues. The CDR3 DNA reads TGCAGCGTAAGCCGGGACAGGGGCACAGATACGCAGTATTTT. It encodes CSVSRDRGTDTQYF.

The chain has TRBV18 and TRBJ2-7; a weak D match, TRBD2 (6 bases). V gave up 0 bases and J gave up 2 bases, with 11 bases separating them. This CDR3 contains 15 residues. Germline V gene lookup returns CDR1 KGHSH and CDR2 LQKENI. CDR3 nucleotides: TGTGCCAGCTCACCACCGAAGGGACTTACCTACGAGCAGTACTTC. This translates into CASSPPKGLTYEQYF.

The table lists this clone with a count of one. The chain couples TRBV7-2 to TRBJ2-1; D may be TRBD2 (6 bases). The CDR3 is 16 amino acids. Deletions cut 4 bases from V and 2 bases from J, with 15 bases between. Germline CDR1 is SGHTA and CDR2 is FQGNSA. The CDR3 DNA reads TGTGCCAGCAGCTCGCGGCGGCGGGGAACCTACAATGAGCAGTTCTTC. This encodes CASSSRRRGTYNEQFF. The complete variable domain, with remaining parts taken from reference TRBV7-2 and TRBJ2-1, reads GAGVSQSPSNKVTEKGKDVELRCDPISGHTALYWYRQSLGQGLEFLIYFQGNSAPDKSGLPSDRFSAERTGGSVSTLTIQRTQQEDSAVYLCASSSRRRGTYNEQFFGPGTRLTVL.